The clone carrying this TCR beta chain was seen ten or more times. Its antigen is undetermined. The data were obtained in a study of CD8 T cells in ankylosing spondylitis. Study observations and caveats: Characteristic of ankylosing spondylitis blood, it appeared, was a TCR beta motif comprising 7 to 9 highly homologous variants.

Libraries for TCR beta were made by quantitative 5'-RACE with molecular barcodes. TCRdb re-called the 5' RACE reads through MiXCR, storing one row per CDR3 protein. The table lists 200,000 to 250,000 distinct CDR3 sequences, 15% to 20% of them singletons. CDR1 and CDR2 (germline): SGHAT, FQNNGV. After removal of 5 bases from V and 1 base from J, the junction contained 5 bases not matched to a gene. This CDR3 has 15 residues. The clonotype comes from a male donor with ankylosing spondylitis. This sequence joins TRBV11-2 and TRBJ1-1; 9 bases line up with TRBD1. The sample consisted of blood, either unsorted or a sorted T cell fraction (not recorded which). CDR3 DNA sequence: TGTGCCAGCAGCCCGACAGGGGGTACGAACACTGAAGCTTTCTTT. This sequence encodes CASSPTGGTNTEAFF.